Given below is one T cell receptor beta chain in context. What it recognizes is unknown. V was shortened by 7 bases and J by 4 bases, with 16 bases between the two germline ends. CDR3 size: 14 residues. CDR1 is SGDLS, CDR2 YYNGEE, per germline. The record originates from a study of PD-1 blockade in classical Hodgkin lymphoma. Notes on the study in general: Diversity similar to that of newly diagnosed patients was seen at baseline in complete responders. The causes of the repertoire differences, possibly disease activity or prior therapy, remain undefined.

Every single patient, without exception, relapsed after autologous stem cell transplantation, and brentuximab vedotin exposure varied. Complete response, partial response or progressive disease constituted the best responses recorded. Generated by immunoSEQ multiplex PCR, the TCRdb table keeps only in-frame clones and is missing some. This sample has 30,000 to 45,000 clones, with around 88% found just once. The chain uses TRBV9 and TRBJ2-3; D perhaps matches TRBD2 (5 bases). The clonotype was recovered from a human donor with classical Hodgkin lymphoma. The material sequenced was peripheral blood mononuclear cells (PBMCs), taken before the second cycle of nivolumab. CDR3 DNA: TGTGCCAGCGGGCCCTGGCTAGCTGCAGATACGCAGTATTTT. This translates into CASGPWLAADTQYF.